This T cell receptor beta chain was observed in a study of shared T cell receptors in the human thymus (dated by TCRdb to about 2021). Regarding the research as a whole: The study examined how self-reactive, shared T-cell receptor alpha chains are generated in the human thymus.

According to the germline V gene (reference sequence), CDR1 reads MNHEY and CDR2 reads SMNVEV. Germline trimming: 5 bases from V, 5 bases from J; junction bases outside gene matches: 20. Reading from cysteine to phenylalanine, the CDR3 counts 18 amino acids. Only CDR3 DNA remains: 54 bases, in frame from the first base. Libraries came from the immunoSEQ multiplex PCR assay. The table comes from immuneACCESS by way of TCRdb, which keeps in-frame sequences with V and J called. Part of the clones is missing from these tables; in studies checked, under half for an unresolved V gene and the rest for unknown reasons. This sample lists 650,000 to 950,000 clones; 70% to 90% were detected once. Of the sample, around 0.0094% falls within the top ten clones. Concerning this clone itself: It lacks a known antigen. Base qualities are not recorded, but no much larger clone differs from it by a single base.

These data were likewise used in another study, on human thymus T cells. The second study's authors report: In Finland, the donors were immunologically healthy infants who were having open corrective cardiac surgery for congenital heart defects. Thymus tissue was obtained as surgical resects removed during corrective cardiac surgery. Both the thymic and the peripheral blood repertoires appeared to show biased V and J gene segment usage. According to the related research, thymic TCR repertoires were highly overlapping among unrelated individuals. TCR alpha and beta repertoires from roughly eight infant thymus samples and four related peripheral blood samples were characterized in the study. Donor ages ranged from about 6 to 244 days, and the cohort comprised five to seven male and a couple of female infants. Thymocytes were mechanically released from the tissue and were stored as pellets of 10-30 million cells at -70 degrees C. A QIAsymphony instrument was used to extract genomic DNA from frozen cell pellets. Using the immunoSEQ multiplex PCR assay, the TCRB and TCRAD loci were amplified from a standardized quantity of quality-controlled genomic DNA. The V(D)J region was spanned by amplicons of a length sufficient to cover the CDR3 and to identify V and J genes. The amplicons were sequenced on an Illumina platform via the commercial immunoSEQ service. Primer bias and sequencing errors were corrected as previously described, and TCRAD and TCRB definitions were based on the IMGT database. Repertoires were analysed with immunoSEQ Analyzer 3.0 and VDJTools, covering basic statistics, V/J segment usage, diversity estimates, rarefaction and pairwise overlap. Diversity was estimated using the Chao1, ChaoE, Efron-Thisted, Shannon and inverse Simpson indices, and was also estimated on datasets down-sampled to the size of the smallest sample. For repertoire overlap, CDR3 nucleotide sequence, V gene and J gene had to match strictly, and clustering was done by Jaccard-based multidimensional scaling. On average, thymus samples yielded about 810,000 unique TCRB clonotypes, whereas blood samples yielded about 80,000.

The sequenced sample consisted of thymocytes. The clonotype originates from a girl under three years old with a congenital heart defect. Donor details come from another sample of the same person, matched by shared clones. In this chain, TRBV27 is recombined with TRBJ1-1; TRBD1 agrees with 7 junctional bases. The CDR3 region: CASSARQGWEPQSTEAFF. The nucleotide sequence is TGTGCCAGCAGTGCAAGACAGGGCTGGGAACCCCAATCAACTGAAGCTTTCTTT.